Each of the 12 T cell receptor beta chains below was sequenced from the same sample in a study of tumor-infiltrating lymphocytes in primary liver carcinoma. They got blood RNA out of unsorted whole blood and also pulled out germline DNA. From about 530 ng total RNA, TCR beta cDNA was generated with a primer in the constant region. ARM-PCR was slightly modified, and three nested multiplex PCR rounds with it gave rise to the TCR beta libraries. It was with TRBV1-TRBV30 forward primers and a C-beta reverse primer that the first two PCR rounds were run, at approximately 10 cycles each. Using its own MiXCR run on the multiplex PCR reads, TCRdb lists one record per CDR3 protein. The data hold 300,000 to 400,000 distinct CDR3 sequences, with roughly two thirds observed a single time. Material: peripheral blood. These receptors all come from a man aged 35 to 55 with primary liver carcinoma and hepatitis B virus infection.

This clonotype was recorded at least ten times. The V and J genes are TRBV12-3 or TRBV12-4 and TRBJ2-3; D is undetermined. V was pared by 2 bases and J by 9 bases, with 9 bases between. CDR3 length equals 12 residues. The CDR3 loop is CASSLSGETQYF. The CDR3 coding sequence is TGTGCCAGCAGTTTAAGTGGAGAGACGCAGTATTTT.

Details on this clonotype: The junction and the germline gene differ at one end; a read error may be behind it. The chain is built from TRBV2 and TRBJ2-7; TRBD2 agrees at 7 bases. The CDR3 is 13 amino acids. Germline V gene sequence: CDR1 SNHLY, CDR2 FYNNEI. The CDR3 reads CAGGRDFSYEQYF. DNA of the CDR3: TGTGCTGGGGGGAGGGACTTCTCCTACGAGCAGTATTTC.

As concerns this clonotype: This is likely a read error, given that the CDR3 carries no conserved phenylalanine or tryptophan at its end. CDR3 DNA sequence: TGCAGCGTCGTTACATGGGACGGCGGGGAGCTGTTTTCT. Its translation is CSVVTWDGGELFS. V usage is TRBV29-1 and J usage is TRBJ2-2; D possibly matches TRBD1 or TRBD2 (5 bases each). Per germline, CDR1 SQVTM and CDR2 ANQGSEA. The V gene lost 6 bases and the J gene lost 7 bases, with 15 bases spanning the gap. CDR3 size: 13 residues.

This clonotype was found once. One end of the junction does not line up with germline, which may come from a read error. The genes are TRBV11-2 and TRBJ2-3; 7 bases are shared with TRBD1. The CDR3 is made up of 18 amino acids. Germline V lookup: CDR1 SGHAT, CDR2 FQNNGV. This CDR3 reads CASSLAPYSLAGTDTQYF. CDR3 bases: TGTGCCAGCAGCTTAGCCCCGTACAGCCTAGCCGGGACAGATACACAGTATTTT.

The table lists this clonotype with many counts. The chain links TRBV4-2 to TRBJ2-5, with a possible D match to TRBD1 (5 bases). V was cut by 0 bases and J by 3 bases, with 8 bases left in between. Germline assignment: CDR1 LGHNA and CDR2 YNFKEQ. This CDR3 region has 14 residues. The CDR3 protein is CASSQDLTEETQYF. The CDR3 DNA reads as TGTGCCAGCAGCCAAGACCTGACAGAAGAGACCCAGTACTTC.

The chain is built from TRBV28 and TRBJ2-4; D call uncertain. In germline, CDR1 is MDHEN, CDR2 SYDVKM. Trimming pared 5 bases from V and 7 bases from J, leaving 18 bases between. This CDR3 has 15 residues. The CDR3 loop is CASSRPSDLKNIQYF. Written as DNA, the CDR3 is TGTGCCAGCAGTCGCCCCTCGGACCTTAAGAACATTCAGTACTTC. Full variable domain (missing parts from reference TRBV28 and TRBJ2-4): DVKVTQSSRYLVKRTGEKVFLECVQDMDHENMFWYRQDPGLGLRLIYFSYDVKMKEKGDIPEGYSVSREKKERFSLILESASTNQTSMYLCASSRPSDLKNIQYFGAGTRLSVL.

With respect to this clonotype: The junction shows a germline mismatch at one end, possibly a read error. The CDR3 DNA follows: TGTGCCAGCAGATTGGACAGGGCTGGGGCCAACGACCTGACTTTC. Amino acid sequence: CASRLDRAGANDLTF. This sequence joins TRBV11-2 and TRBJ2-6, with 8 bases matching TRBD1. CDR1 SGHAT and CDR2 FQNNGV come from the germline V gene. The CDR3 loop spans 15 amino acids.

This clonotype was counted only a few times. This sequence joins TRBV12-3 or TRBV12-4 and TRBJ2-1; D is uncertain. Trimming took 6 bases from V and 5 from J, leaving 23 bases between them. This CDR3 contains 17 residues. CDR3 protein: CASSFGNHGFRNNEQFF. CDR3 nucleotides: TGTGCCAGCAGCTTTGGAAATCACGGGTTCCGTAACAATGAGCAGTTCTTC.

As regards this clonotype: A read error may produce the germline difference seen at one junction end. The chain employs TRBV18 and TRBJ2-7, with D uncertain. Germline assignment: CDR1 KGHSH and CDR2 LQKENI. CDR3 length equals 17 residues. CDR3 DNA sequence: TGTGCTAGCTCACCAAAGACGGGTGGCAGAAGCTCCTATGAGCAGTACTTC. It encodes CASSPKTGGRSSYEQYF.

This clonotype was observed once. At one of its ends the junction is not consistent with the germline gene, which may arise from a read error. The chain employs TRBV29-1 and TRBJ2-1; perhaps TRBD1 as D (5 bases). Germline-derived CDR1 and CDR2 are SQVTM and ANQGSEA. The CDR3 extends over 15 amino acids. The CDR3 here is CGVEDMGQLGNEKFF. CDR3 nucleotide sequence: TGCGGCGTTGAAGACATGGGGCAACTGGGGAATGAGAAGTTCTTC.

Comments on this clonotype: The junction and the germline gene differ at one end; a read error may be behind it. The chain combines TRBV11-2 with TRBJ2-3; TRBD2 agrees at 8 bases. Germline V lookup: CDR1 SGHAT, CDR2 FQNNGV. CDR3 length equals 17 residues. DNA of the CDR3: TGTGCCAGCGGCTTTCTAACGGGAGGGGAGGGCACAGATACGCAGTATTTT. Its translation: CASGFLTGGEGTDTQYF.

This clonotype occurred a few times. A much larger clone differs from this one at a single base, so this may be a read error. The V gene is TRBV6-2 or TRBV6-3, the J gene TRBJ2-2; 8 positions match TRBD2. The CDR3 is 14 residues long. V gave up 7 bases and J gave up 9 bases; unmatched junction bases: 10. From germline, CDR1 is MNHEY and CDR2 SVGEGT. CDR3 in DNA: TGTGCCAGCAACGACGCGGGGGGAACCTGGGAGCTGTTTTTT. As protein: CASNDAGGTWELFF.